The 5 T cell receptor beta chains below come from one sample, sequenced in a study of blood T cell repertoires in COVID-19. The protocol was immunoSEQ multiplex PCR, while the TCRdb copy is restricted to in-frame clones and leaves out a portion. The sample lists around 400,000 clones; 87% were seen once. The sequencing input was peripheral blood. All receptors come from a woman between 55 and 75 years old with COVID-19, enrolled during active disease.

CDR3 loop: CASSLLKQGAKGYTF. In DNA form, the CDR3 reads TGTGCCAGCAGTTTATTAAAACAGGGGGCTAAGGGCTACACCTTC. The V and J genes are TRBV28 and TRBJ1-2; 9 nucleotides agree with TRBD1. The germline gives CDR1 MDHEN, CDR2 SYDVKM. CDR3 length: 15 residues. J lost 8 bases, V lost 1 base, and 8 bases had no gene match.

The V call is TRBV6-1, the J call TRBJ2-3; tentative D call: TRBD2 (7 bases). The CDR3 is 16 residues long. Deletions cut 2 bases from V and 5 bases from J, with 17 bases between. CDR1 and CDR2 from the germline V gene are MNHNS and SASEGT. The CDR3 coding sequence is TGTGCCAGCAGTGAAATAGGGGGGGCAGGTATAGATACGCAGTATTTT. Protein sequence: CASSEIGGAGIDTQYF.

This clone appeared a single time. This chain uses TRBV7-9 with TRBJ1-2, with 7 bases identical to TRBD1. CDR1 and CDR2 from the germline V gene are SEHNR and FQNEAQ (reference sequence). The CDR3 totals 16 residues. J gave up 7 bases and V 1 base, and 12 bases lay outside the gene matches. This CDR3 reads CASSLEYTGERSGYTF. CDR3 DNA: TGTGCCAGCAGCTTAGAATATACAGGGGAAAGAAGTGGCTACACCTTC.

This clone was picked up a small number of times. The J gene is TRBJ1-6, the V gene TRBV5-1, with 8 nucleotides matching TRBD1. Germline V gene data show CDR1 as SGHRS and CDR2 as YFSETQ. V gave up 4 bases and J gave up 9 bases; unmatched junction bases: 9. This CDR3 contains 15 residues. The CDR3 spells CASSTKDRASSPLHF. Written as DNA, the CDR3 is TGCGCCAGCAGCACGAAGGACAGGGCCAGTTCACCCCTCCACTTT.

This chain links TRBV28 with TRBJ1-2; D not certain. Germline V gene data show CDR1 as MDHEN and CDR2 as SYDVKM. This CDR3 spans 12 amino acids. V lost 5 bases and J lost 7, with 11 bases in between. The CDR3 region is CASSNREGGYTF. In DNA, the CDR3 is TGTGCCAGCAGTAATCGAGAGGGTGGCTACACCTTC.